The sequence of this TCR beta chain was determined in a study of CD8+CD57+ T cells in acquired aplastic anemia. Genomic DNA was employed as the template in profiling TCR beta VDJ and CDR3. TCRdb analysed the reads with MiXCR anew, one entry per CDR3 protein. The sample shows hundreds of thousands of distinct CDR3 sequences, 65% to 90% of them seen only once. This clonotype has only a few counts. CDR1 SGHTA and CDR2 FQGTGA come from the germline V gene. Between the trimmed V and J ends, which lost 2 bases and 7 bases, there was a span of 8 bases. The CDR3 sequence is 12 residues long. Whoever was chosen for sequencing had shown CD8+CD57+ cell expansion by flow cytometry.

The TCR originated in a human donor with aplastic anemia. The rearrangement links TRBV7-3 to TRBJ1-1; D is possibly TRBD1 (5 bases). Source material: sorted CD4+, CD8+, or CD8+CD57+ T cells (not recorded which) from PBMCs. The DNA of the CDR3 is TGTGCCAGCAGCTTAGATAGGGGTGAAGCTTTCTTT. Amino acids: CASSLDRGEAFF.